This is a list of T cell receptor beta chains from one sample in a study of blood T cell repertoires in COVID-19. Sequencing was performed with immunoSEQ multiplex PCR; in TCRdb, only in-frame clones are kept and a portion is missing. The sample gives 300,000 to 350,000 clones, roughly 86% of which show up once; roughly a tenth is in the top ten. The sample taken for sequencing was PBMCs or T cells enriched from blood (not recorded which). The receptors shown here come from a woman in her thirties who had recovered from COVID-19. Both conserved end residues are part of each CDR3. D genes are given only for firm matches. Rows may omit the clone size; those that give it use once, few, many or a size class.

D	J	size	V	DNA	CDR3
TRBD2	TRBJ2-7	-	TRBV4-3	TGCGCCAGCAGCCAAGATCGGGGGAGGGCCTTCGAGCAGTACTTC	CASSQDRGRAFEQYF
-	TRBJ2-6	once	TRBV27	TGTGCCAGCCGACCATTTACAGGGAACTCTGGGGCCAACGTCCTGACTTTC	CASRPFTGNSGANVLTF
-	TRBJ1-5	-	TRBV2	TGTGCCAGCAGCGCTCCGATTCGTATGGCTAATCAGCCCCAGCATTTT	CASSAPIRMANQPQHF
TRBD1	TRBJ2-3	-	TRBV7-2	TGTGCCAGCAGCCCGGACAGGGTTTTCGCAGATACGCAGTATTTT	CASSPDRVFADTQYF
-	TRBJ2-7	-	TRBV7-9	TGTGCCAGCAGCCGCGTAATGGTCTCGGGGGAGCAGTACTTC	CASSRVMVSGEQYF
TRBD2	TRBJ2-1	-	TRBV6-5	TGTGCCAGCAGTCTAGCGGGAGCGTTGAATGAGCAGTTCTTC	CASSLAGALNEQFF
-	TRBJ1-4	-	TRBV18	TGTGCCAGCTCACCAGGCTCAACTAATGAAAAACTGTTTTTT	CASSPGSTNEKLFF
TRBD1	TRBJ1-2	-	TRBV18	TGTGCCAGCTCCCTCGGGACAGTAAGCTATGGCTACACCTTC	CASSLGTVSYGYTF
TRBD2	TRBJ2-7	-	TRBV7-9	TGTGCCAGCAGCAATACACTAGCGGGAGGCGACGAGCAGTACTTC	CASSNTLAGGDEQYF
TRBD1	TRBJ2-6	-	TRBV6-6	TGTGCCAGCAGTCCTCGGACAGGGGGCTCAATCTCCGGGGCCAACGTCCTGACTTTC	CASSPRTGGSISGANVLTF
-	TRBJ2-7	-	TRBV4-3	TGCGCCAGCAGCCAAGATCGCAGTAACTACGAGCAGTACTTC	CASSQDRSNYEQYF
-	TRBJ2-3	once	TRBV4-1	TGCGCCAGCAGCCAAGAAGGCAGGGGTCTAGATACGCAGTATTTT	CASSQEGRGLDTQYF
-	TRBJ2-1	-	TRBV6-1	TGTGCCAGCAGTGAAGCGGGGATAGCGAATGAGCAGTTCTTC	CASSEAGIANEQFF
-	TRBJ2-5	few	TRBV27	TGTGCCAGCAGTTACGCAGGGGGGAGGGAGACCCAGTACTTC	CASSYAGGRETQYF
-	TRBJ1-5	-	TRBV20-1	TGCAGTGCTAGTCGGGGTGGGGTTAGCAATCAGCCCCAGCATTTT	CSASRGGVSNQPQHF
-	TRBJ1-2	few	TRBV2	TGTGCCAGCAGTGATATAGGGGAGGCTAACTATGGCTACACCTTC	CASSDIGEANYGYTF
-	TRBJ2-5	-	TRBV7-8	TGTGCCAGCAGCTTAGTGGCGTCAGGCCTGATCCAAGAGACCCAGTACTTC	CASSLVASGLIQETQYF
TRBD1	TRBJ2-5	-	TRBV6-5	TGTGCCAGCACCCACGCCGGGACAGGAGAGACCCAGTACTTC	CASTHAGTGETQYF
-	TRBJ1-2	-	TRBV7-9	TGTGCCAGCAGCTTAGCGGGCAACACCGGCTACACCTTC	CASSLAGNTGYTF
TRBD1	TRBJ2-5	-	TRBV5-6	TGTGCCAGCAGCACGTGGACAGGGGTTAGAGAGACCCAGTACTTC	CASSTWTGVRETQYF
TRBD1	TRBJ1-1	-	TRBV9	TGTGCCAGCAGCGGACGACAGGGCGATTCTTTCATGAACACTGAAGCTTTCTTT	CASSGRQGDSFMNTEAFF
-	TRBJ2-1	-	TRBV12-5	TGTGCTAGTGGTTTGGCCGAGGAGAGATACAATGAGCAGTTCTTC	CASGLAEERYNEQFF
-	TRBJ1-1	-	TRBV19	TGTGCCAGTACCCCCCCGCGGGCAGAACTGAACACTGAAGCTTTCTTT	CASTPPRAELNTEAFF
-	TRBJ1-1	-	TRBV6-1	TGTGCCAGCAGTGAAACCTACAGGCTTAAGGGTACTGAAGCTTTCTTT	CASSETYRLKGTEAFF
-	TRBJ1-2	-	TRBV7-9	TGTGCCAGCAGCTTAGGACAGATGAGTGGTGGCTACACCTTC	CASSLGQMSGGYTF
-	TRBJ2-1	-	TRBV5-1	TGCGCCAGCAGCTTGGGGGCACTAGGAAAAGAGCAGTTCTTC	CASSLGALGKEQFF
-	TRBJ2-4	few	TRBV3-1/TRBV3-2	TGTGCCAGCAGCCACCGGGGGATAGCCAAAAACATTCAGTACTTC	CASSHRGIAKNIQYF
-	TRBJ1-6	few	TRBV27	TGTGCCACGATGGGGCAGCCAATGTATAATTCACCCCTCCACTTT	CATMGQPMYNSPLHF
TRBD2	TRBJ2-1	-	TRBV4-1	TGCGCCAGCAGCCATTCGACAGGAGGACTAGCGGATACCTCCTACAATGAGCAGTTCTTC	CASSHSTGGLADTSYNEQFF
-	TRBJ1-1	-	TRBV6-5	TGTGCCAGCAGGAGCGGACGGAACACTGAAGCTTTCTTT	CASRSGRNTEAFF
-	TRBJ2-7	-	TRBV28	TGTGCCAGCGGAACAGGTCCATACGAGCAGTACTTC	CASGTGPYEQYF
-	TRBJ2-7	-	TRBV6-5	TGTGCCAGCAGTTACAACCCTAGTCCGAAGGTTTACGAGCAGTACTTC	CASSYNPSPKVYEQYF
-	TRBJ1-1	-	TRBV5-1	TGCGCCAGCAGCTCTAGAGTGGGCACTGAAGCTTTCTTT	CASSSRVGTEAFF
TRBD1	TRBJ1-3	-	TRBV18	TGTGCCAGCTCACCACCGGGACAGGCCACTGGAAACACCATATATTTT	CASSPPGQATGNTIYF
TRBD2	TRBJ2-1	-	TRBV4-3	TGCGCCAGCAGCCATCTAGCGGGAGATTACAATGAGCAGTTCTTC	CASSHLAGDYNEQFF
TRBD2	TRBJ2-1	-	TRBV4-1	TGCGCCAGCAGCCATGCCGTGTTACTAGCGGGAGCCCATGAGCAGTTCTTC	CASSHAVLLAGAHEQFF
-	TRBJ2-7	-	TRBV14	TGTGCCAGCAGCCAGGGCGTACTGTCCTACGAGCAGTACTTC	CASSQGVLSYEQYF
TRBD1	TRBJ1-2	-	TRBV27	TGTGCCAGCAGTTCGGGACAGAGTTTGTCCTATGGCTACACCTTC	CASSSGQSLSYGYTF
-	TRBJ2-2	-	TRBV18	TGTGCCAGCTCACCGACCTACAGCAAAGACAGGCGAAACACCGGGGAGCTGTTTTTT	CASSPTYSKDRRNTGELFF
-	TRBJ1-3	-	TRBV29-1	TGCAGCGTTGCAGGGGCTGGAAACACCATATATTTT	CSVAGAGNTIYF
TRBD2	TRBJ2-7	-	TRBV6-5	TGTGCCAGCAGGCACCGACTAGCGGGAGTTCCCGAGCAGTACTTC	CASRHRLAGVPEQYF
-	TRBJ1-2	-	TRBV5-6	TGTGCCAGTGGGAGTTGGTATGGCTACACCTTC	CASGSWYGYTF
TRBD2	TRBJ2-1	-	TRBV5-1	TGCGCCAGCAGCTTGGCTACTAGCGGGAGCTTTGACAATGAGCAGTTCTTC	CASSLATSGSFDNEQFF
TRBD2	TRBJ2-5	-	TRBV3-1/TRBV3-2	TGTGCCAGCAGCCAAGGTAGGGGGACTAGCGGACGGGAGACCCAGTACTTC	CASSQGRGTSGRETQYF
-	TRBJ1-5	-	TRBV21-1	TGTGCCAGCAGCAAAGAGGACAGGGTGGACGATCAGCCCCAGCATTTT	CASSKEDRVDDQPQHF
-	TRBJ2-1	-	TRBV7-2	TGTGCCAGCAGCTTAGGGGCAGGCTCCTACAATGAGCAGTTCTTC	CASSLGAGSYNEQFF
TRBD2	TRBJ2-1	once	TRBV25-1	TGTGCCAGCCGCTCTAGCGGCAGTGAGCAGTTCTTC	CASRSSGSEQFF